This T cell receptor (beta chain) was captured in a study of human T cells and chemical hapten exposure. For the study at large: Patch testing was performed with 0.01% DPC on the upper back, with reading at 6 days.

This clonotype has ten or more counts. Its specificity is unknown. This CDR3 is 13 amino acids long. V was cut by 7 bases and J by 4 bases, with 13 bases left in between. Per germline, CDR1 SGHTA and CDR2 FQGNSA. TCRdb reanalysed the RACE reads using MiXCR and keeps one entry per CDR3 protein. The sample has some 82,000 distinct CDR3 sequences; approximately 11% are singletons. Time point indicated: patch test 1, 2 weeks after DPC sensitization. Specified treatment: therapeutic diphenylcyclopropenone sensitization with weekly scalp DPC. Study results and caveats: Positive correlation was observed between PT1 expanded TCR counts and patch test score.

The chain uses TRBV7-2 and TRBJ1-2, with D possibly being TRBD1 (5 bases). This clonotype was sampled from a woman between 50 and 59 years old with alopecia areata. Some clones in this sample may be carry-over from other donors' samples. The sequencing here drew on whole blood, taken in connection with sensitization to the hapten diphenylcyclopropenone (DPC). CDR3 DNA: TGTGCCAGCAAATCTCCGGGGCCCTATGGCTACACCTTC. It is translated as CASKSPGPYGYTF.